This T cell receptor (beta chain) was captured by sequencing in a study of cytomegalovirus exposure and HLA in healthy donors. Germline V lookup: CDR1 GTSNPN, CDR2 SVGIG (reference sequence). J gave up 5 bases and V 2 bases, and 6 bases lay outside the gene matches. CDR3 size: 14 residues. The study ran its PCR with 60 Vbeta and 13 Jbeta primers. Using immunoSEQ multiplex PCR, the repertoire was profiled, and TCRdb retains in-frame clones only, with some absent. The sample carries roughly 90,000 clones, 75% to 80% recorded once. The genes are TRBV30 and TRBJ2-5; 9 bases fit TRBD1. This receptor was taken from a woman between 35 and 50 years old in good health and CMV-seropositive. The sequenced material came from PBMCs. CDR3: CAWSPGQGSETQYF. The CDR3 coding sequence is TGTGCCTGGAGTCCGGGACAGGGTTCGGAGACCCAGTACTTC.